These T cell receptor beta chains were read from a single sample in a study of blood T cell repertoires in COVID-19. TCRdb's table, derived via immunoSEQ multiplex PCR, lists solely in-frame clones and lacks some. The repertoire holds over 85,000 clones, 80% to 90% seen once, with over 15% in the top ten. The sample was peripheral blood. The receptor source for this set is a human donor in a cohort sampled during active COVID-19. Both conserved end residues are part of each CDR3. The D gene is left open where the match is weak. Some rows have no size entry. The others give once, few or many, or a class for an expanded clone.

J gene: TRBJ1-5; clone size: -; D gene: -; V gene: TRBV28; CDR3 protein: CASSQHSSNQPQHF; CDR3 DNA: TGTGCCAGCAGCCAACACAGTAGCAATCAGCCCCAGCATTTT
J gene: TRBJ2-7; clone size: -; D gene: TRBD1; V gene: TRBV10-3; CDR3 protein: CAISPNPGGPPYF; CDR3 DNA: TGTGCCATCAGTCCAAACCCAGGGGGCCCTCCGTACTTC
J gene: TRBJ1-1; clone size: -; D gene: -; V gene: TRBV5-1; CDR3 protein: CASSSFPGGNTEAFF; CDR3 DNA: TGCGCCAGCAGCTCATTCCCCGGCGGGAACACTGAAGCTTTCTTT
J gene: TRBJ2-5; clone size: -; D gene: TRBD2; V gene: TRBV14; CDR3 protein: CASSQEAGVTETQYF; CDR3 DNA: TGTGCCAGCAGCCAAGAAGCGGGAGTCACGGAGACCCAGTACTTC
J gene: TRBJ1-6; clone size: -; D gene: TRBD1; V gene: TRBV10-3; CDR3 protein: CATWDSHSPLHF; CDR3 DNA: TGTGCCACCTGGGACAGTCATTCACCCCTCCACTTT
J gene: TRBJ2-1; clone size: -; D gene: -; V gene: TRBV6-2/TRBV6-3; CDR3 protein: CASSSLVALQFF; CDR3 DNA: TGTGCCAGCAGCTCTCTAGTAGCCCTGCAGTTCTTC
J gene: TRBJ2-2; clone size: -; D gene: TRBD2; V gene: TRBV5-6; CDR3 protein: CASSPGLAGLSNTGELFF; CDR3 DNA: TGTGCCAGCAGCCCAGGACTAGCGGGTCTTTCGAACACCGGGGAGCTGTTTTTT
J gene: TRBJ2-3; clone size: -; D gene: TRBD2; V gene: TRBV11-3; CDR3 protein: CASSSSGGWGTDTQYF; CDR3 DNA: TGTGCCAGCAGCTCAAGCGGGGGCTGGGGCACAGATACGCAGTATTTT
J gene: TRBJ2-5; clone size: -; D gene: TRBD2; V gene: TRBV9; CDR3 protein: CASSVGTRPGETQYF; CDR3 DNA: TGTGCCAGCAGCGTAGGGACTAGACCTGGAGAGACCCAGTACTTC
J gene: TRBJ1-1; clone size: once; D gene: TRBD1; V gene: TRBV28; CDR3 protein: CASSRWTGGNTEAFF; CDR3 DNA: TGTGCCAGCAGCCGATGGACAGGAGGGAACACTGAAGCTTTCTTT
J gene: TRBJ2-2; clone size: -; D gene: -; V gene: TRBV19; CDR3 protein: CASATWADLAGELFF; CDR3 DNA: TGTGCCAGTGCTACATGGGCAGATTTGGCCGGGGAGCTGTTTTTT
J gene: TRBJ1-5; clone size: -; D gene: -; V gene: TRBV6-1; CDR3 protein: CASSEVPWGGTNQPQHF; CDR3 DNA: TGTGCCAGCAGTGAAGTGCCCTGGGGGGGTACCAATCAGCCCCAGCATTTT
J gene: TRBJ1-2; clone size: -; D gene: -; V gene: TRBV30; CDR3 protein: CAWSRTRTVSNYGYTF; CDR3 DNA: TGTGCCTGGAGTCGGACCAGGACAGTTTCTAACTATGGCTACACCTTC
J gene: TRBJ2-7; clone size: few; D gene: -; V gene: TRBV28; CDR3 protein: CASRINYEQYF; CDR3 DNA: TGTGCCAGCAGAATTAACTACGAGCAGTACTTC
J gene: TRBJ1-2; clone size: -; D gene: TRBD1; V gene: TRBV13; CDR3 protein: CASSLGTTGDPNYGYTF; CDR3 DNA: TGTGCCAGCAGCTTAGGGACGACAGGGGACCCTAACTATGGCTACACCTTC
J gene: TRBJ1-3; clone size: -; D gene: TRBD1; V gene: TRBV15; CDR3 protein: CATSRLPGTGMGNTIYF; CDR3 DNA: TGTGCCACCAGCAGACTACCCGGGACAGGGATGGGAAACACCATATATTTT
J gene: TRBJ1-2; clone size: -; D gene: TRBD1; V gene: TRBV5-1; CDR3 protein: CASSSNFGRDRESGYTF; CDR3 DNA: TGCGCCAGCAGCTCAAATTTTGGACGGGACAGGGAGTCTGGCTACACCTTC
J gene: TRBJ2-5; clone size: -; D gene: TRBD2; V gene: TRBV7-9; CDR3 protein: CASRPPIGRGGETQYF; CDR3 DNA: TGTGCCAGCAGACCCCCCATTGGGAGGGGAGGAGAGACCCAGTACTTC
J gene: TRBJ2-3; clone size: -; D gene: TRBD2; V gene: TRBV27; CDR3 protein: CASSSSTSGADTQYF; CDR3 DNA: TGTGCCAGCAGTTCGTCAACTAGCGGGGCCGATACGCAGTATTTT
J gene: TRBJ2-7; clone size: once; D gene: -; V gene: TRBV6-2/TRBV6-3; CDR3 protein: CASSYVGGDSGEQYF; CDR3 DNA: TGTGCCAGCAGTTACGTCGGGGGTGATTCTGGGGAGCAGTACTTC
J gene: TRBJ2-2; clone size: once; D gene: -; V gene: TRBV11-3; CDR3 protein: CASSLRQFGELFF; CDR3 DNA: TGTGCCAGCAGCCTCCGACAGTTTGGGGAGCTGTTTTTT
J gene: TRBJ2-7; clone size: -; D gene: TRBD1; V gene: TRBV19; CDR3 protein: CASSRTGGPYEQYF; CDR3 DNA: TGTGCCAGTAGTCGAACAGGGGGCCCCTACGAGCAGTACTTC
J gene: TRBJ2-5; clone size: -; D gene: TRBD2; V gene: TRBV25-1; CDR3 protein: CASGRSGNQETQYF; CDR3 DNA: TGTGCCAGCGGACGTAGCGGGAACCAAGAGACCCAGTACTTC
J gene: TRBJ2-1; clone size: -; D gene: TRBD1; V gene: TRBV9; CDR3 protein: CASSVAGQVNNEQFF; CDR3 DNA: TGTGCCAGCAGCGTCGCGGGACAGGTCAACAATGAGCAGTTCTTC
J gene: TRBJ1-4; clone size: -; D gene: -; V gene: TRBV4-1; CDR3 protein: CASSQTRAHHGKLFF; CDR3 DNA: TGCGCCAGCAGCCAAACCAGGGCTCACCACGGAAAACTGTTTTTT
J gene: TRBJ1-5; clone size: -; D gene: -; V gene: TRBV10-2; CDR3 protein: CASSVGGVEQPQHF; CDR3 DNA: TGCGCCAGCAGTGTAGGGGGGGTGGAACAGCCCCAGCATTTT
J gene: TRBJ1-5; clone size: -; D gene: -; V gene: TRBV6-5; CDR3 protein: CASKPGHRFLQPQHF; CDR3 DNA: TGTGCCAGCAAACCGGGACATCGGTTTTTGCAGCCCCAGCATTTT
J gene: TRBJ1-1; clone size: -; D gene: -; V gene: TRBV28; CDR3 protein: CASSLGSTEAFF; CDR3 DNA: TGTGCCAGCAGTTTAGGTAGCACTGAAGCTTTCTTT
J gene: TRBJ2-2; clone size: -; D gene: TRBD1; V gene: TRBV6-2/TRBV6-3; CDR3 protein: CASSSGTDNTGELFF; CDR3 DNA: TGTGCCAGCAGCTCCGGGACAGATAACACCGGGGAGCTGTTTTTT